The TCR beta chain described here comes from a study of control samples from healthy donors and cancer patients. The table came from immunoSEQ multiplex PCR; TCRdb's copy has only in-frame clones and leaves some out. The sample records 97,000 or so clones, under 95% being singletons. Trimming stripped 5 bases from V and 5 bases from J, with 20 bases between. There are 15 residues in the CDR3. Germline V gene data show CDR1 as SGHRS and CDR2 as YFSETQ. The chain couples TRBV5-1 to TRBJ2-7, with a tentative D call TRBD2 (5 bases). Material: blood. The TCR originated in a woman aged 18-30 years in good health. CDR3 in amino acids: CASRTGPGLRHEQYF. The DNA of the CDR3 is TGCGCCAGCAGAACCGGTCCCGGACTTCGCCACGAGCAGTACTTC.